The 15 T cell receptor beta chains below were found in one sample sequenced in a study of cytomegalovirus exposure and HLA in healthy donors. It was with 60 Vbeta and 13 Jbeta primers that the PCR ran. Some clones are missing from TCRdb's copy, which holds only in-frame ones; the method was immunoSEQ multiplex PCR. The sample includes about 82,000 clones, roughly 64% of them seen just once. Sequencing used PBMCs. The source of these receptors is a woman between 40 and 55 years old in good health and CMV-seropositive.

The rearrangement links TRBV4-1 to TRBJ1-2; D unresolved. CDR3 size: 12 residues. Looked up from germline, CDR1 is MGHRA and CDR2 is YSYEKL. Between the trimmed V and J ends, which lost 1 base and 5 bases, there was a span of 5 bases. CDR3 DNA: TGCGCCAGCAGCCAAGGAGCGTATGGCTACACCTTC. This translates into CASSQGAYGYTF.

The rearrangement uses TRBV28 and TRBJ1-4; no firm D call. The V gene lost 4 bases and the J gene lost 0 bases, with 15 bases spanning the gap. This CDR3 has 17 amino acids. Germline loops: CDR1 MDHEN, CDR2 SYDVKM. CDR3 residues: CASSSTIKVATNEKLFF. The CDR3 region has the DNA TGTGCCAGCAGTTCCACTATAAAGGTTGCAACTAATGAAAAACTGTTTTTT.

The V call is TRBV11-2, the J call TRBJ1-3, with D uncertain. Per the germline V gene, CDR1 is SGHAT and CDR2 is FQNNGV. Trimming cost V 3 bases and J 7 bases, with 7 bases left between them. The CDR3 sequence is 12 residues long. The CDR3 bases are TGTGCCAGCAGCTTCCCGGGGAACACCATATATTTT. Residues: CASSFPGNTIYF. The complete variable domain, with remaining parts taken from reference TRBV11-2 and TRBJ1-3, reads EAGVAQSPRYKIIEKRQSVAFWCNPISGHATLYWYQQILGQGPKLLIQFQNNGVVDDSQLPKDRFSAERLKGVDSTLKIQPAKLEDSAVYLCASSFPGNTIYFGEGSWLTVV.

This CDR3 reads CASSTGTSGSTQYF. In DNA, the CDR3 is TGTGCCAGCAGTACCGGGACTAGCGGGAGTACGCAGTACTTC. The chain uses TRBV27 and TRBJ2-7; 14 bases map to TRBD2. The CDR3 contains 14 residues. The ends lost 5 bases at V and 9 bases at J; junction bases unmatched: 6. CDR1 MNHEY and CDR2 SMNVEV come from the germline V gene (reference sequence).

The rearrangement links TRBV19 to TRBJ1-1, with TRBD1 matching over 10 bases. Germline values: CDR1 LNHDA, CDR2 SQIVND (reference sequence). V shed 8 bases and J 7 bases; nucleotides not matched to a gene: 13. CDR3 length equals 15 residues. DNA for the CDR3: TGTGCCAGTTCCACAACCGGGACAGGGGATAGTGAAGCTTTCTTT. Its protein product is CASSTTGTGDSEAFF.

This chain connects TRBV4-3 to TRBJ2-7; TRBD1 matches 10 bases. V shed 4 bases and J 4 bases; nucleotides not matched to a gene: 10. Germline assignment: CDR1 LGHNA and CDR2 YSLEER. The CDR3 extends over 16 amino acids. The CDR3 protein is CASSRDRGPGGYEQYF. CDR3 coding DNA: TGCGCCAGCAGCCGAGACAGGGGGCCCGGCGGGTACGAGCAGTACTTC.

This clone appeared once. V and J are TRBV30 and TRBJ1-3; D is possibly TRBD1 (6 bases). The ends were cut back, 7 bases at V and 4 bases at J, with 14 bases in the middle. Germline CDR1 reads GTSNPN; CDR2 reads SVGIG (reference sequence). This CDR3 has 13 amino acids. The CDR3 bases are TGTGCCTCACTGGGGGGGCTCGGAAACACCATATATTTT. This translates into CASLGGLGNTIYF.

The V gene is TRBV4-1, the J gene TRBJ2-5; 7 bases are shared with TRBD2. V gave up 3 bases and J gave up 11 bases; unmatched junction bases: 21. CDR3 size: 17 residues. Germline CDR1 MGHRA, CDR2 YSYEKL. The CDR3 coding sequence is TGCGCCAGCAGCCAGAGCCCCCTACCACGGACTAGGGGAGAGCAGTACTTC. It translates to CASSQSPLPRTRGEQYF.

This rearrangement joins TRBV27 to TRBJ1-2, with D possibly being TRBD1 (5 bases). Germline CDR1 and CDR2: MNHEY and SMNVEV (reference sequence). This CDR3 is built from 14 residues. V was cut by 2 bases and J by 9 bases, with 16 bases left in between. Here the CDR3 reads CASSLGGGALRYTF. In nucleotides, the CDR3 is TGTGCCAGCAGTTTAGGGGGAGGGGCATTGCGCTACACCTTC.

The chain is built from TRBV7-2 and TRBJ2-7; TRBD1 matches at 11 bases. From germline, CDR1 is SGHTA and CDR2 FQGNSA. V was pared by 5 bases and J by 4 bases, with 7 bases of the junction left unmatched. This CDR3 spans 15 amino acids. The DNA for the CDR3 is TGTGCCAGCAGCAACGCCGGGACAGGGGGATACGAGCAGTACTTC. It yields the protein CASSNAGTGGYEQYF.

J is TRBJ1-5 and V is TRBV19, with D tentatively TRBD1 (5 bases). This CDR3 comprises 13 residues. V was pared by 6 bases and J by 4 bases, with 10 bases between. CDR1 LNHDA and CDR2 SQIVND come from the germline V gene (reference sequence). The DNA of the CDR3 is TGTGCCAGTAGCCGGGGGGGAAATCAGCCCCAGCATTTT. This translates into CASSRGGNQPQHF.

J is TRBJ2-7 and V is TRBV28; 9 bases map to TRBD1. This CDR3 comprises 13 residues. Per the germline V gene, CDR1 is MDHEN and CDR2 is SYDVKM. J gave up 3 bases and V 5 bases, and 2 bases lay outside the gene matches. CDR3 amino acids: CASSTGGVYEQYF. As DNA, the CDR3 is TGTGCCAGCAGTACAGGGGGCGTCTACGAGCAGTACTTC.

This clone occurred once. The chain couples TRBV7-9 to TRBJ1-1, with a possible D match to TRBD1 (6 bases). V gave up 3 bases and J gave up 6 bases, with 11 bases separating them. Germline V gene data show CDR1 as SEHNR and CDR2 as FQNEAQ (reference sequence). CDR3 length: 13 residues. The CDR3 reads CASSFTQGSEAFF. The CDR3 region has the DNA TGTGCCAGCAGCTTCACGCAGGGGTCTGAAGCTTTCTTT.

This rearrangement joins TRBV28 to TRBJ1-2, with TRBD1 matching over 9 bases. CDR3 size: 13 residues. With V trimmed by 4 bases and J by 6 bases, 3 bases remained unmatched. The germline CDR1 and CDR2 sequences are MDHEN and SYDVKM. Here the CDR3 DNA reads TGTGCCAGCAGTTACCGGGACAGGGATGGCTACACCTTC. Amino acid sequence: CASSYRDRDGYTF.

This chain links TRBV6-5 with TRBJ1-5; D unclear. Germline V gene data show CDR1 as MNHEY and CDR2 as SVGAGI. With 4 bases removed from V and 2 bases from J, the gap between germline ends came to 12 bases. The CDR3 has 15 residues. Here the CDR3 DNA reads TGTGCCAGCAGTTCAGACACCCTGGGCAATCAGCCCCAGCATTTT. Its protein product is CASSSDTLGNQPQHF.